Sequencing of this T cell receptor (beta chain) was carried out in a study of T cell responses to AZD1222 COVID-19 vaccine. Study-level points and caveats: Rises in breadth and depth of Spike-specific TCRs came after two AZD1222 doses. CD4 TCRs linked to vaccination spanned spike, dominating at 160-218 and 743-854. White British ancestry dominated among donors, who included more females, and clonal diversity was possibly underestimated. Repertoires were sampled only after the peak T cell response.

Sequenced by immunoSEQ multiplex PCR; TCRdb stores in-frame clones only, minus some. This table holds more than 150,000 clones, 80% to 90% found once. The V and J ends lost 2 bases and 2 bases respectively, with 13 bases between them. The CDR3 has 15 amino acids. Per the germline V gene, CDR1 is SGHNT and CDR2 is YENEEA. On this clone itself: Its antigen is as yet unknown.

The sample here was peripheral blood, taken on day 0 of AZD1222 vaccination. V is TRBV11-3 and J is TRBJ2-7; D is ambiguous. This receptor was taken from an adult in good health. The CDR3 loop is CASSLRPDGAYEQYF. The CDR3 DNA follows: TGTGCCAGCAGCTTACGGCCGGACGGTGCCTACGAGCAGTACTTC.